The entry below gives a single T cell receptor (beta chain) sequence along with its context. Its antigen is undetermined. The data belong to a study of graft-versus-host responses after intestinal transplantation. Looking at the study overall: Each recipient received a multivisceral, liver-intestinal, or isolated intestinal graft.

The study's findings and limits: Declining HvG levels early post-transplant were linked to peak circulating GvH clone levels. Graft-versus-host to host-versus-graft clonal ratios in allografts were high in patients with graft-donor T cell macrochimerism. Present in recipient marrow, GvH clones included some that appeared first in ileum or blood.

The CDR3 runs 20 residues. V shed 5 bases and J 7 bases; nucleotides not matched to a gene: 24. Germline V gene sequence: CDR1 MDHEN, CDR2 SYDVKM. The repertoire was sequenced with immunoSEQ multiplex PCR; TCRdb's copy has only in-frame clones and lacks some. The profile shows about 90,000 clones, 91% of them singletons. Sequencing used unstimulated CD8+ T cells sorted from spleen or lymph node cells, obtained before intestinal transplant. The sequence was collected from a human donor who received an intestinal transplant. The chain employs TRBV28 and TRBJ1-4; 8 nucleotides align to TRBD1. The CDR3 coding sequence is TGTGCCAGCAGTCCCCCGCTAACAGGGGGAGAGCCGGATGTAGGTGAAAAACTGTTTTTT. Translation: CASSPPLTGGEPDVGEKLFF.